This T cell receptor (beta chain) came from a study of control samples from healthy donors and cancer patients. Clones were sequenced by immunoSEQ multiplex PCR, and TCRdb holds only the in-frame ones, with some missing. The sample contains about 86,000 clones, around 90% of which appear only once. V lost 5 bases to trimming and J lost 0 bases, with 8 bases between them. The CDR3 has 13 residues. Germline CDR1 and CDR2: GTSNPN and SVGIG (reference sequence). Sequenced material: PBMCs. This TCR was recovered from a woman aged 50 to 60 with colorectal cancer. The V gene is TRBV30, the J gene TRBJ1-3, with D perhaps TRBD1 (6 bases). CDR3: CAWRRGSGNTIYF. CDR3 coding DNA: TGTGCCTGGCGCAGGGGCTCTGGAAACACCATATATTTT.